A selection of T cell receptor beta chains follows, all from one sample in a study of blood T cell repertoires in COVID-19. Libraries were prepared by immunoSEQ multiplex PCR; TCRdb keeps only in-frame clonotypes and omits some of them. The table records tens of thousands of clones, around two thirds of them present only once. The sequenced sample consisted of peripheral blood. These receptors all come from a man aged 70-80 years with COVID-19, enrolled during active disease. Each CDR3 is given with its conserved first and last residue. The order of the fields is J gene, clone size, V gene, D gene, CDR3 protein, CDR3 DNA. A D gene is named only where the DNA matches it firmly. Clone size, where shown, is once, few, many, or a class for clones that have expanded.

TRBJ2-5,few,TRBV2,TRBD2,CASSESSGIQETQYF,TGTGCCAGCAGTGAGTCTAGCGGTATCCAAGAGACCCAGTACTTC
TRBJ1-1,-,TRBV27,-,CASSLNWEGGGNTEAFF,TGTGCCAGCAGCTTGAATTGGGAGGGTGGTGGGAACACTGAAGCTTTCTTT
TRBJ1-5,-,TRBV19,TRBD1,CASTPGQGFRSNQPQHF,TGTGCCAGTACCCCGGGACAGGGTTTTAGAAGCAATCAGCCCCAGCATTTT
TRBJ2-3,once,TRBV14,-,CASSQTPAVTFTDTQYF,TGTGCCAGCAGCCAGACACCAGCAGTTACTTTCACAGATACGCAGTATTTT
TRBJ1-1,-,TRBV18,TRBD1,CASSIITGDSEAFF,TGTGCCAGCTCGATCATCACAGGGGACTCAGAAGCTTTCTTT
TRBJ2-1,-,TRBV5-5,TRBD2,CASSFAGAWENEQFF,TGTGCCAGCAGTTTTGCGGGAGCCTGGGAGAATGAGCAGTTCTTC
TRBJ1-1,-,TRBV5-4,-,CASSSGEAFF,TGTGCCAGCAGCTCGGGAGAAGCTTTCTTT
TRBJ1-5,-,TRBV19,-,CASRNDGLISNQPQHF,TGTGCCAGTAGGAACGATGGCCTCATAAGCAATCAGCCCCAGCATTTT
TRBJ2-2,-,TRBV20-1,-,CSASGRNTGELFF,TGCAGTGCTAGTGGCAGGAACACCGGGGAGCTGTTTTTT
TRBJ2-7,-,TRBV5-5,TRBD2,CASSLGAAGGPYEQYF,TGTGCCAGCAGCTTGGGCGCGGCGGGAGGTCCCTACGAGCAGTACTTC
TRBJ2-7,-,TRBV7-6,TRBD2,CASSPPGLAAYEQYF,TGTGCCAGCAGCCCACCGGGACTAGCGGCCTACGAGCAGTACTTC
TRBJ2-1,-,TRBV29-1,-,CSAEGDRPYNEQFF,TGCAGCGCCGAGGGGGATCGCCCTTACAATGAGCAGTTCTTC
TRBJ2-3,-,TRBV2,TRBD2,CASTLAVSTDTQYF,TGTGCCAGCACACTAGCGGTTAGCACAGATACGCAGTATTTT
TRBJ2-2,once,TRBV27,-,CASPVGLTSRDGELFF,TGTGCCAGTCCCGTGGGACTGACCAGCAGGGACGGGGAGCTGTTTTTT
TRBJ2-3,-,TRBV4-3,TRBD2,CASSPGTSGRRADTQYF,TGCGCCAGCAGCCCCGGGACTAGCGGGAGAAGGGCAGATACGCAGTATTTT
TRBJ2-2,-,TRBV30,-,CAWSPLPQNTGELFF,TGTGCCTGGAGTCCACTTCCGCAGAACACCGGGGAGCTGTTTTTT
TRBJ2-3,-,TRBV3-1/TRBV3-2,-,CASSQDPLGPTQYF,TGTGCCAGCAGCCAAGATCCCCTGGGGCCGACGCAGTATTTT
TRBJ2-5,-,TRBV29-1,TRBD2,CSVERGREGRRETQYF,TGCAGCGTTGAACGGGGGCGGGAGGGCCGGCGAGAGACCCAGTACTTC
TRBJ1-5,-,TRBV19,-,CASSILVAGQNQPQHF,TGTGCCAGTAGTATTTTGGTCGCGGGGCAAAATCAGCCCCAGCATTTT
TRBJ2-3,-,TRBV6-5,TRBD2,CASSSSGSTDTQYF,TGTGCCAGCAGTAGTAGCGGGAGTACAGATACGCAGTATTTT
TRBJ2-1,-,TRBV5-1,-,CATSPWAEDNEQFF,TGCGCCACCTCCCCCTGGGCCGAAGACAATGAGCAGTTCTTC
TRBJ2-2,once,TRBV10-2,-,CASSVQDSTGELFF,TGCGCCAGCAGTGTCCAGGACAGTACCGGGGAGCTGTTTTTT
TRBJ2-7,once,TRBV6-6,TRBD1,CASSPGTGKSSYEQYF,TGTGCCAGCAGTCCCGGGACAGGGAAAAGCTCCTACGAGCAGTACTTC
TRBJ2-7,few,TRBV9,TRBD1,CASSKEPGQGYEQYF,TGTGCCAGCAGCAAAGAACCGGGACAGGGCTACGAGCAGTACTTC
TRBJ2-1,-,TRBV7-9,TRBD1,CASSQDRASSYNEQFF,TGTGCCAGCAGCCAGGACAGGGCGAGCTCCTACAATGAGCAGTTCTTC
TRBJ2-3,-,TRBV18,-,CASSPGTRSTDTQYF,TGTGCCAGCTCACCGGGGACACGAAGCACAGATACGCAGTATTTT
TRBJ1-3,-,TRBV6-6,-,CASEEEGNTIYF,TGTGCCAGCGAGGAAGAGGGAAACACCATATATTTT
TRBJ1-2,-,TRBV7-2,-,CASSSPGYYGYTF,TGTGCCAGCAGCTCCCCGGGGTATTATGGCTACACCTTC
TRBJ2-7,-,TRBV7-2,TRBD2,CASSSLASSGEQYF,TGTGCCAGCAGTTCACTAGCGTCGTCAGGCGAGCAGTACTTC
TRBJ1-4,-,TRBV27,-,CASSKQEAEKLFF,TGTGCCAGCAGCAAACAAGAGGCGGAAAAACTGTTTTTT
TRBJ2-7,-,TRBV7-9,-,CASSLGGRGPGGQYF,TGTGCCAGCAGCTTAGGCGGGCGGGGACCGGGCGGGCAGTACTTC
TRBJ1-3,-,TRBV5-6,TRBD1,CASSRTGATGNTIYF,TGTGCCAGCAGCAGGACAGGGGCGACTGGAAACACCATATATTTT
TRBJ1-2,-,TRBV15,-,CATSRGYPGGASPYGYTF,TGTGCCACCAGCAGAGGGTACCCAGGCGGGGCCTCTCCCTATGGCTACACCTTC
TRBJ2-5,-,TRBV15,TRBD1,CATSRDRGTIETQYF,TGTGCCACCAGCAGGGACAGGGGGACTATAGAGACCCAGTACTTC
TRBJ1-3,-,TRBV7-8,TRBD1,CASSPTGLGNTIYF,TGTGCCAGCAGCCCGACAGGGTTGGGAAACACCATATATTTT
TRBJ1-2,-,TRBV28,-,CASNQSGDHSTF,TGTGCCAGCAACCAGTCGGGGGACCATAGCACCTTC
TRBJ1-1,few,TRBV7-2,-,CASSLAQATLNTEAFF,TGTGCCAGCAGCTTAGCGCAGGCCACCCTGAACACTGAAGCTTTCTTT
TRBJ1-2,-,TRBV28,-,CASSSPPAGSKGYTF,TGTGCCAGCAGTTCACCCCCCGCAGGGTCGAAGGGCTACACCTTC